This T cell receptor beta chain came from a study of T cell responses to AZD1222 COVID-19 vaccine. Here immunoSEQ multiplex PCR was the method, and the copy in TCRdb shows in-frame clones only, minus some. The sample lists around 8,000 clones; roughly 90% were seen once. This CDR3 has 17 residues. Germline CDR1 KGHSH, CDR2 LQKENI. On this clone: The target antigen is unknown. The germline gene is not matched at one end of the junction; a read error may be the cause.

General study points: CD4 TCRs associated with vaccination spanned spike, dominating at 160-218 and 743-854. Clonal diversity may have been underestimated in mostly white British donors.

The chain carries TRBV18 and TRBJ2-2; D is uncertain. Sequencing used peripheral blood, obtained 28 days after the second AZD1222 dose. This receptor was identified in an adult who received the AZD1222 COVID-19 vaccine. The CDR3: CASSPGPGRPSTRELFF. The CDR3 bases are TGTGCCAGCTCACCAGGACCAGGCCGGCCAAGCACCCGGGAGCTGTTTTTT. Full variable domain (outside the CDR3, taken from reference TRBV18 and TRBJ2-2): NAGVMQNPRHLVRRRGQEARLRCSPMKGHSHVYWYRQLPEEGLKFMVYLQKENIIDESGMPKERFSAEFPKEGPSILRIQQVVRGDSAAYFCASSPGPGRPSTRELFFGEGSRLTVL.